This T cell receptor (beta chain) was found in a study of OX40 agonist ivuxolimab in advanced cancers. Overall study context: All patients had ivuxolimab intravenously every 2 weeks at 0.01 to 10 mg/kg. From 23 to 79 years was the age range, with a mean of around 60 years, and over 70% were male.

Concerning this clone itself: Antigen: not known.

The study's findings and limits: Normalized expansion of T-cell clones was also low for some nonresponders.

Generated by immunoSEQ multiplex PCR, the TCRdb table keeps only in-frame clones and is missing some. Counted here are roughly 86,000 clones, 65% to 90% occurring once; the ten biggest clones make up 1.9%. The sequence was obtained from an adult with an advanced solid tumor such as melanoma, head and neck, liver or kidney cancer. The material was CD4+ or CD8+ T cells sorted from blood, obtained in a trial of the OX40 agonist ivuxolimab.

The CDR3 is CASSWWGYGNEQFF. The CDR3 coding sequence is TGTGCCAGCAGTTGGTGGGGGTACGGCAATGAGCAGTTCTTC. The V and J genes are TRBV28 and TRBJ2-1; the D call may be TRBD1 or TRBD2 (5 bases each). Trimming pared 4 bases from V and 6 bases from J, leaving 13 bases between. Per germline, CDR1 MDHEN and CDR2 SYDVKM. There are 14 residues in the CDR3. Supplemented by reference TRBV28 and TRBJ2-1, the full variable domain reads DVKVTQSSRYLVKRTGEKVFLECVQDMDHENMFWYRQDPGLGLRLIYFSYDVKMKEKGDIPEGYSVSREKKERFSLILESASTNQTSMYLCASSWWGYGNEQFFGPGTRLTVL.